This T cell receptor beta chain was documented in a study of a mutant IDH1 vaccine in newly diagnosed glioma. Study at large: Initiation of the vaccine course occurred 4-6 weeks after radiotherapy alone, or alongside temozolomide cycles. Antecedent treatment encompassed radiotherapy, temozolomide, or their combination; the majority received both.

In its sample, this clone was seen once. Antigen: not known. Profiling relied on immunoSEQ multiplex PCR, and the TCRdb table lists in-frame clones only, not all of them. Of 45,000 to 55,000 clones in the sample, around 80% were seen once. Points from the study as a whole: A vaccine-induced immune response developed in roughly 93% of the patients.

The CDR3 is made up of 14 amino acids. Germline V lookup: CDR1 SGHDN, CDR2 FVKESK. Time point given: week 35, safety follow-up. Vaccinated patients received 300 ug of mutant IDH1 20-mer peptide per dose, with topical imiquimod. This receptor was identified in a man in his forties with glioma. The rearrangement uses TRBV14 and TRBJ2-5, with a possible D match to TRBD2 (5 bases). The J call may be in error: the DNA end matches TRBJ2-7 better. The starting material was PBMCs, obtained from a glioma patient whose treatment included an IDH1 peptide vaccine. Here the CDR3 DNA reads TGTGCCAGCAGCTCCCATTTGGGAGCCCACGAGCAGTACTTC. Its translation: CASSSHLGAHEQYF.